The 18 T cell receptor beta chains given below trace back to one sample, sequenced in a study of blood T cells in healthy people across ages. A second PCR, run for about 7 to 11 cycles, used a sample-barcoded 5' primer plus a J-beta primer mix. TCRdb fed the 5' RACE reads into MiXCR, producing one record per CDR3 protein. Counted here are over 950,000 distinct CDR3 sequences, about 53% occurring once; the ten biggest clones make up roughly a fifth. The sample taken for sequencing was blood. Every receptor here comes from a woman aged 55-69 years in good health.

The J gene is TRBJ2-1, the V gene TRBV9; 8 bases line up with TRBD1. Trimming at V came to 9 bases and at J to 3 bases, leaving 2 bases not matched to a gene. From germline, CDR1 is SGDLS and CDR2 YYNGEE. The CDR3 sequence is 12 residues long. The CDR3 bases are TGTGCCACTGGACAGGGCTACAATGAGCAGTTCTTC. Its translation is CATGQGYNEQFF.

The table lists this clonotype with a few counts. This chain uses TRBV20-1 with TRBJ2-7, with unresolved D. The CDR3 contains 12 residues. Trimming removed 3 bases from V and 0 bases from J, with 6 bases in between. CDR1 is DFQATT, CDR2 SNEGSKA, per germline (reference sequence). The CDR3 region has the DNA TGCAGTGCTAGGGTCGGCTCCTACGAGCAGTACTTC. The encoded protein is CSARVGSYEQYF.

This clonotype appeared a single time. A read error is likely, as this CDR3 ends without the conserved phenylalanine or tryptophan. The chain has TRBV11-1 and TRBJ2-1; 7 bases are shared with TRBD2. V lost 5 bases to trimming and J lost 7 bases; unmatched junction nucleotides: 11. The CDR3 length is 15 residues. Germline values: CDR1 SGHAT, CDR2 FQDESV (reference sequence). CDR3 loop: CASSDRGRGENEQFL. In DNA form, the CDR3 reads TGTGCCAGCAGCGATCGCGGGAGAGGGGAGAATGAGCAGTTCTTA.

This clonotype has just a few counts. The rearrangement joins TRBV7-2 to TRBJ2-5, with 13 bases aligning to TRBD2. The end of the DNA aligns better with TRBJ2-7, so the J call may be wrong. The CDR3 spans 14 residues. Germline V lookup: CDR1 SGHTA, CDR2 FQGNSA. As DNA, the CDR3 is TGTGCCAGCACAAGGGGGACTAGCGGGACCGAGCAGTACTTC. This gives the protein CASTRGTSGTEQYF.

J is TRBJ2-7 and V is TRBV7-6; TRBD2 aligns across 9 bases. The CDR3 is 17 residues long. V dropped 5 bases and J dropped 2; count of bases not matched to a gene: 13. Germline lookup yields CDR1 SGHVS and CDR2 FNYEAQ. The CDR3 here is CASSIRLSGSPPYEQYF. Written as DNA, the CDR3 is TGTGCCAGCAGCATACGGCTTAGCGGGAGTCCGCCCTACGAGCAGTACTTC.

The chain couples TRBV14 to TRBJ2-7; no clear D gene. The DNA end is more similar to TRBJ2-4, so the J call may be wrong. Germline CDR1 reads SGHDN; CDR2 reads FVKESK. CDR3 length equals 13 residues. Here the CDR3 DNA reads TGTGCCAGCAGCCAAGGAGGAATAGACATTCAGTACTTC. Translated, it gives CASSQGGIDIQYF.

This chain connects TRBV11-2 to TRBJ2-2; D is unclear. The CDR3 is 13 residues long. CDR1 and CDR2 (germline): SGHAT, FQNNGV. The ends were cut back, 5 bases at V and 7 bases at J, with 11 bases in the middle. CDR3 in amino acids: CASSRMVGGELFF. The CDR3, as DNA: TGTGCCAGCAGCCGTATGGTGGGCGGGGAGCTGTTTTTT.

The chain uses TRBV29-1 and TRBJ1-1; the D is unclear. The V and J ends lost 4 bases and 7 bases respectively, with 13 bases between them. Looked up from germline, CDR1 is SQVTM and CDR2 is ANQGSEA. The CDR3 length is 12 residues. CDR3 DNA: TGCAGCGTTGGGCCCGGGAATAGTGAAGCTTTCTTT. The encoded protein is CSVGPGNSEAFF.

The chain couples TRBV6-5 to TRBJ1-4; D unresolved. Germline V CDR1 and CDR2: MNHEY, SVGAGI. Trimming removed 6 bases at V and 5 bases at J, with 10 bases between. This CDR3 has 13 amino acids. The CDR3 loop reads CASSLRINEKLFF. The CDR3 DNA is TGTGCCAGCAGCCTACGTATAAATGAAAAACTGTTTTTT.

The CDR3 DNA sequence: TGTGCCAGCAGTAAGGACAGGCTTCGGGTGCGGGACAATGAGCAGTTCTTC. It codes for CASSKDRLRVRDNEQFF. The rearrangement uses TRBV6-1 and TRBJ2-1; TRBD1 matches 7 bases. The junction had 15 bases not matched to a gene; V was cut back by 5 bases and J by 5 bases. The CDR3 is 17 amino acids. Germline CDR1 reads MNHNS; CDR2 reads SASEGT.

A few counts support this clonotype. The V call is TRBV28, the J call TRBJ2-1; TRBD2 matches at 8 bases. The J segment lost 6 bases and the V segment lost 8 bases, leaving 12 bases of the junction unmatched. The CDR3 totals 15 residues. The V gene's germline CDR1 is MDHEN and CDR2 SYDVKM. CDR3: CASRSGAGGSNEQFF. In DNA, the CDR3 is TGTGCCAGCCGCTCCGGGGCGGGAGGAAGCAATGAGCAGTTCTTC.

This chain joins TRBV6-2 or TRBV6-3 and TRBJ1-1; D remains unclear. V shed 5 bases and J shed 8 bases, with 15 bases lying between them. Looked up from germline, CDR1 is MNHEY and CDR2 is SVGEGT. This CDR3 is built from 13 residues. As DNA, the CDR3 is TGTGCCAGCAGTCGCGAAGGGTGGGCGGAAGCTTTCTTT. Its protein is CASSREGWAEAFF.

The chain is built from TRBV20-1 and TRBJ2-7; no clear D gene. Trimming took off 3 bases at V and 4 bases at J, with 4 bases between the two ends. The CDR3 spans 10 residues. CDR1 is DFQATT and CDR2 is SNEGSKA in the germline V gene (reference sequence). CDR3 amino acids: CSAREYEQYF. The CDR3 nucleotides are TGCAGTGCTAGGGAATACGAGCAGTACTTC.

This clonotype was picked up a small number of times. The chain recombines TRBV5-1 with TRBJ1-1; 12 bases fit TRBD1. J gave up 1 base and V 6 bases, and 13 bases lay outside the gene matches. This CDR3 comprises 18 residues. CDR1 and CDR2 from the germline V gene are SGHRS and YFSETQ. This CDR3 reads CASKQLPGQGAPNTEAFF. CDR3 coding DNA: TGCGCCAGCAAGCAACTACCGGGACAGGGGGCACCGAACACTGAAGCTTTCTTT.

The sample holds a few counts of this clonotype. The chain recombines TRBV25-1 with TRBJ2-3; D unresolved. Deletions cut 0 bases from V and 2 bases from J, with 15 bases between. Germline CDR1 reads MGHDK; CDR2 reads SYGVNS. The CDR3 is 17 residues long. The CDR3 reads CASSEYGAGRTTDTQYF. The DNA of the CDR3 is TGTGCCAGCAGTGAATATGGAGCCGGGCGAACCACAGATACGCAGTATTTT.

The chain recombines TRBV20-1 with TRBJ1-5; 9 bases line up with TRBD1. The V segment lost 6 bases and the J segment 2 bases; nucleotides outside the gene matches: 5. The germline V gene encodes CDR1 DFQATT and CDR2 SNEGSKA (reference sequence). This CDR3 spans 14 amino acids. CDR3 sequence reads: CSAGTGYGNQPQHF. CDR3 coding DNA: TGCAGTGCAGGGACAGGGTACGGCAATCAGCCCCAGCATTTT.

The V call is TRBV20-1, the J call TRBJ2-4, with D perhaps assigned TRBD1 or TRBD2 (6 bases each). Trimming removed 3 bases at V and 13 bases at J, with 19 bases between. Germline values: CDR1 DFQATT, CDR2 SNEGSKA (reference sequence). CDR3 length equals 13 residues. The CDR3 nucleotides read TGCAGTGCTAGTGGAAGGGTGGGAGGACAGCAGTACTTC. Protein: CSASGRVGGQQYF.

The chain couples TRBV27 to TRBJ2-7; the D is unclear. V lost 6 bases and J lost 0, with 9 bases in between. CDR3 length equals 13 residues. Germline loops: CDR1 MNHEY, CDR2 SMNVEV (reference sequence). This CDR3 is CASSEEISYEQYF. In DNA form, the CDR3 reads TGTGCCAGCAGCGAGGAAATCTCCTACGAGCAGTACTTC.